The 7 T cell receptor beta chains reported below all come from one sample, sequenced in a study of post-analysis software for immune sequencing data. Study-level findings and limits: In patients, TRBV5-6, TRBV5-1 and TRBV20-1 belonged to roughly five TRBV segments found more frequently than in controls.

Incorporated into the TCR beta cDNA libraries were unique molecular identifiers, which served to reduce PCR and sequencing biases. A single record per CDR3 protein comes from TCRdb applying MiXCR to the PCR reads. This sample carries about 540,000 distinct CDR3 sequences, roughly 34% of them seen once, and the ten largest clones take 4.5% to 7.5%. Their target antigens are unknown. The material sequenced was blood. These receptors came from a girl between 2 and 17 years old with multiple sclerosis.

The chain is built from TRBV29-1 and TRBJ1-6, with TRBD1 matching over 7 bases. In germline, CDR1 is SQVTM, CDR2 ANQGSEA. The CDR3 loop spans 13 amino acids. Trimming cost V 4 bases and J 7 bases; bases outside gene matches: 4. The DNA of the CDR3 is TGCAGCGTTGGGGACAGTCTAAATTCACCCCTCCACTTT. Translation gives CSVGDSLNSPLHF.

This clonotype was recorded a few times. V usage is TRBV25-1 and J usage is TRBJ2-3, with a weak D call TRBD1 (6 bases). The CDR3 extends over 15 amino acids. V lost 0 bases and J lost 3, with 10 bases in between. Germline V lookup: CDR1 MGHDK, CDR2 SYGVNS. CDR3 nucleotides: TGTGCCAGCAGTGAATACCAGAGGGGGACAGATACGCAGTATTTT. The encoded protein is CASSEYQRGTDTQYF.

There are a few counts of this clonotype. The V call is TRBV20-1, the J call TRBJ1-1; D unresolved. The germline CDR1 and CDR2 sequences are DFQATT and SNEGSKA (reference sequence). The ends were cut back, 8 bases at V and 3 bases at J, with 16 bases in the middle. The CDR3 covers 13 residues. The CDR3 reads CSLPWDSDTEAFF. CDR3 bases: TGCAGTCTCCCGTGGGATTCGGACACTGAAGCTTTCTTT.

V usage is TRBV4-2 and J usage is TRBJ2-5; 8 bases line up with TRBD1. Trimming cost V 4 bases and J 0 bases; bases outside gene matches: 7. CDR1 and CDR2 from the germline V gene are LGHNA and YNFKEQ. This CDR3 is built from 16 residues. For the CDR3, the DNA is TGTGCCAGCAGCCTTGGGACAGGCCTTGACCAAGAGACCCAGTACTTC. This translates into CASSLGTGLDQETQYF.

This clonotype occurred a few times. The chain combines TRBV5-1 with TRBJ2-1, with a weak D call TRBD2 (5 bases). The CDR3 has 13 residues. V lost 2 bases and J lost 10, with 13 bases in between. Germline CDR1 reads SGHRS; CDR2 reads YFSETQ. The CDR3 here is CASSLIEGFEQFF. The DNA of the CDR3 is TGCGCCAGCAGCTTAATTGAGGGTTTCGAGCAGTTCTTC.

This sequence joins TRBV7-9 and TRBJ2-3; D gene ambiguous. The CDR3 has 15 residues. Germline CDR1 SEHNR, CDR2 FQNEAQ (reference sequence). Trimming stripped 1 base from V and 2 bases from J, with 10 bases between. The CDR3 spells CASSLGRAHTDTQYF. In nucleotides, the CDR3 is TGTGCCAGCAGCTTAGGTAGGGCCCACACAGATACGCAGTATTTT.

The gene calls are TRBV7-3 and TRBJ1-5; perhaps TRBD1 as D (5 bases). CDR1 and CDR2 (germline): SGHTA, FQGTGA. The V and J ends lost 5 bases and 5 bases respectively, with 10 bases between them. The CDR3 has 13 amino acids. CDR3 amino acids: CASSRDPYQPQHF. The DNA for the CDR3 is TGTGCCAGCAGCCGGGACCCCTATCAGCCCCAGCATTTT.